This entry lists 12 T cell receptor beta chains sequenced from one sample in a study of T-cell reconstitution after alpha-beta-depleted transplantation in children (dated by TCRdb to between 2015 and 2016). Receptor libraries were prepared by PCR. The sequencing machine was an Illumina HiSeq 2500. Molecular barcoding was employed in the preparation of TCR libraries, with unique molecular identifiers being used to normalize TCRbeta repertoire quantification. TCRdb reanalyzed the raw reads on its own, using fastp at Q25 for trimming and MiXCR for clone calling, and kept in-frame beta chains. Each CDR3 protein gets just one entry, which takes the most common genes and DNA from the rows behind it. A total of some 520,000 distinct CDR3 sequences appear in this sample, 30% to 35% of them only once. The ten largest clones add up to 2.4% of the sample. This material consisted of PBMCs from the stem cell graft donor, taken from the stem cell graft. These receptors were taken from a human donor who donated a stem cell graft to a child with aplastic anemia.

A remark on this clonotype: One junction end disagrees with the germline gene, perhaps due to a read error. The chain uses TRBV4-2 and TRBJ2-1; D is unresolved. The V gene's germline CDR1 is LGHNA and CDR2 YNFKEQ. The CDR3 runs 15 residues. The CDR3 protein is CASSQESSSYSEQFF. Written as DNA, the CDR3 is TGTGCCAGCAGCCAAGAGAGTTCGTCCTACAGTGAGCAGTTCTTC.

This chain connects TRBV4-3 to TRBJ2-7, with D perhaps assigned TRBD1 or TRBD2 (7 bases each). This CDR3 is 16 amino acids long. Germline V lookup: CDR1 LGHNA, CDR2 YSLEER. Trimming shortened V by 0 bases and J by 5 bases, and 17 bases separated the two germline ends. In DNA, the CDR3 is TGCGCCAGCAGCCAAGACGGGGGCAGGGGGGGCCACGAGCAGTACTTC. Encoded protein: CASSQDGGRGGHEQYF.

This clonotype was picked up many times. The V and J genes are TRBV29-1 and TRBJ2-1; D is perhaps TRBD2 (6 bases). CDR1 and CDR2 (germline): SQVTM, ANQGSEA. V was pared by 7 bases and J by 9 bases, with 25 bases between. This CDR3 region has 15 residues. The CDR3: CSASTGTAVISEQFF. The CDR3 region has the DNA TGCAGCGCCTCCACCGGGACTGCCGTTATTAGTGAGCAGTTCTTC.

This clonotype was seen a few times. The V and J genes are TRBV27 and TRBJ2-2, with 9 bases matching TRBD2. V trimming: 5 bases; J trimming: 6 bases; junction bases outside the gene matches: 10. Per the germline V gene, CDR1 is MNHEY and CDR2 is SMNVEV (reference sequence). This CDR3 contains 16 residues. The CDR3 protein is CASSPLAGVGPGELFF. The CDR3, as DNA: TGTGCCAGCAGTCCCTTAGCGGGAGTTGGACCCGGGGAGCTGTTTTTT.

This clonotype was counted once. This CDR3 reads CASSLTGITEAFF. DNA of the CDR3: TGTGCCAGCAGTTTAACAGGGATCACTGAAGCTTTCTTT. This rearrangement joins TRBV12-3 or TRBV12-4 to TRBJ1-1, with a weak D call TRBD1 (6 bases). This CDR3 is 13 amino acids long. Between the trimmed V and J ends, which lost 2 bases and 4 bases, there was a span of 8 bases.

This chain joins TRBV6-5 and TRBJ2-1, with D tentatively TRBD1 (5 bases). The ends were cut back, 6 bases at V and 10 bases at J, with 10 bases in the middle. The germline V gene encodes CDR1 MNHEY and CDR2 SVGAGI. The CDR3 has 11 residues. Here the CDR3 reads CASSQGWEQFF. CDR3 coding DNA: TGTGCCAGCAGCCAGGGTTGGGAGCAGTTCTTC.

V and J are TRBV7-6 and TRBJ1-5, with 8 positions matching TRBD1. The germline V gene encodes CDR1 SGHVS and CDR2 FNYEAQ. V dropped 5 bases and J dropped 6; count of bases not matched to a gene: 18. This CDR3 comprises 18 residues. The CDR3 nucleotides are TGTGCCAGCAGCCCCGGTCCAGGGGGCTCGGGGGTGGGTCAGCCCCAGCATTTT. It is translated as CASSPGPGGSGVGQPQHF.

This clonotype was detected only a few times. Germline and junction disagree at one end, which may indicate a read error. J is TRBJ2-7 and V is TRBV12-3 or TRBV12-4, with TRBD2 matching 9 bases. The length of the CDR3 is 13 residues. The CDR3 nucleotides are TGTGCCAGCAGATTAGCGGGGGCCTACGAGCAGTACTTC. Its protein product is CASRLAGAYEQYF.

The chain links TRBV7-9 to TRBJ2-1; 10 bases fit TRBD2. Trimming took 5 bases from V and 5 from J; bases not matched to a gene: 6. From germline, CDR1 is SEHNR and CDR2 FQNEAQ (reference sequence). This CDR3 is built from 15 residues. CDR3 protein: CASSLPSGSHNEQFF. DNA of the CDR3: TGTGCCAGCAGCCTGCCTAGCGGGAGCCACAATGAGCAGTTCTTC.

This clonotype has just one count. The genes are TRBV5-6 and TRBJ2-2, with TRBD2 as a possible D gene (5 bases). Trimming removed 2 bases at V and 0 bases at J, with 8 bases between. The germline gives CDR1 SGHDT, CDR2 YYEEEE. This CDR3 is 15 amino acids long. DNA for the CDR3: TGTGCCAGCAGCTTCGAGGGAGCGAACACCGGGGAGCTGTTTTTT. It specifies CASSFEGANTGELFF.

CDR3: CASSLVRGTSTDTQYF. Here the CDR3 DNA reads TGCGCCAGCAGCTTGGTTCGGGGAACTAGCACAGATACGCAGTATTTT. V gene TRBV5-1 combines with J gene TRBJ2-3; a weak D match, TRBD2 (5 bases). V was clipped by 0 bases and J by 0 bases, with 11 bases between them. The germline CDR1 and CDR2 sequences are SGHRS and YFSETQ. This CDR3 has 16 residues.

This chain joins TRBV16 and TRBJ1-6; D unclear. CDR1 and CDR2 (germline): KGHSY, FQNENV. This CDR3 has 14 amino acids. Deletions cut 4 bases from V and 6 bases from J, with 10 bases between. CDR3 residues: CASSPDKINSPLHF. The CDR3 coding sequence is TGTGCCAGCAGCCCCGACAAGATTAATTCACCCCTCCACTTT.